The 30 T cell receptor beta chains below were found in one sample sequenced in a study of human T cells and chemical hapten exposure. The sample's time point: healthy volunteer bleed at 6 weeks. Researchers extracted total RNA from unfractionated whole blood. TCRdb reanalysed the RACE reads using MiXCR and keeps one entry per CDR3 protein. The repertoire holds around 45,000 distinct CDR3 sequences, with 3.7% as singletons. Sequencing was performed on whole blood. These receptors all stem from a human donor in good health. Some clones in this sample may be carry-over from other donors' samples.

CDR3 protein: CAWSPGGDSPLHF. CDR3 bases: TGTGCCTGGAGCCCGGGAGGGGATTCACCCCTCCACTTT. The chain uses TRBV30 and TRBJ1-6; weak D call: TRBD1 (5 bases). Per the germline V gene, CDR1 is GTSNPN and CDR2 is SVGIG (reference sequence). V was cut by 3 bases and J by 8 bases, with 11 bases left in between. The CDR3 is 13 amino acids.

This clonotype was recorded at least ten times. The genes are TRBV3-1 and TRBJ1-1; the match to TRBD1 covers 8 bases. The CDR3 is 14 residues long. Germline-derived CDR1 and CDR2 are LGHDT and YNNKEL (reference sequence). The V gene end was trimmed by 5 bases and the J gene end by 0 bases; junction bases not matched to a gene: 2. This chain's CDR3 is CASSRGQVNTEAFF. The CDR3 bases are TGTGCCAGCAGCAGGGGACAGGTGAACACTGAAGCTTTCTTT.

The chain is built from TRBV28 and TRBJ2-7; 8 bases fit TRBD2. From germline, CDR1 is MDHEN and CDR2 SYDVKM. The CDR3 runs 14 residues. The V and J ends lost 4 bases and 2 bases, in that order; junction bases with no gene match: 4. The CDR3 reads CASSSTSVPYEQYF. CDR3 nucleotides: TGTGCCAGCAGTTCGACTAGCGTCCCCTACGAGCAGTACTTC.

In this sample, this clonotype turned up many times. The chain joins TRBV7-2 to TRBJ2-1; TRBD2 matches 7 bases. The V gene end was trimmed by 3 bases and the J gene end by 3 bases; junction bases not matched to a gene: 5. The CDR3 has 15 amino acids. CDR1 and CDR2 from the germline V gene are SGHTA and FQGNSA. CDR3 DNA sequence: TGTGCCAGCAGCTTGGTGGGCGGGAGCTACAATGAGCAGTTCTTC. Its translation is CASSLVGGSYNEQFF.

This clonotype was counted many times. The V gene is TRBV10-2, the J gene TRBJ1-1; possibly TRBD1 for D (5 bases). The CDR3 has 13 residues. V was trimmed by 10 bases and J by 6 bases, leaving 18 bases between them. The germline gives CDR1 WSHSY, CDR2 SAAADI. The CDR3 bases are TGCGCCACCGGCGGGGGGGGAGACGCTGAAGCTTTCTTT. Translated, it gives CATGGGGDAEAFF.

This clonotype showed up many times. CDR3 DNA sequence: TGTGCCAGCAGTGAAGCCACAGGGACTCTGAACACCGGGGAGCTGTTTTTT. Translated, it gives CASSEATGTLNTGELFF. The V and J genes are TRBV2 and TRBJ2-2, with D perhaps given as TRBD1 or TRBD2 (6 bases each). Trimming cost V 0 bases and J 1 base, with 12 bases left between them. The CDR3 runs 17 residues. CDR1 SNHLY and CDR2 FYNNEI come from the germline V gene.

This clonotype was found many times. This sequence joins TRBV15 and TRBJ2-7, with 7 positions matching TRBD1. Germline loops: CDR1 LNHNV, CDR2 YYDKDF (reference sequence). This CDR3 spans 14 amino acids. The V segment lost 1 base and the J segment 6 bases; nucleotides outside the gene matches: 6. The CDR3 here is CATSRAPGGSEQYF. In DNA form, the CDR3 reads TGTGCCACCAGCAGAGCTCCAGGGGGATCCGAGCAGTACTTC.

This clonotype was seen many times. The gene calls are TRBV11-2 and TRBJ2-1, with a possible D match to TRBD2 (6 bases). The germline gives CDR1 SGHAT, CDR2 FQNNGV. The CDR3 sequence is 14 residues long. Trimming took off 5 bases at V and 5 bases at J, with 13 bases between the two ends. CDR3 residues: CASSPGLKNNEQFF. CDR3 in DNA: TGTGCCAGCAGCCCGGGACTCAAAAACAATGAGCAGTTCTTC.

This clonotype was picked up many times. As DNA, the CDR3 is TGTGCCAGCAGTTCGGGACAGCTCAGGGCCCAGTACTTC. Its translation: CASSSGQLRAQYF. This rearrangement joins TRBV12-3 or TRBV12-4 to TRBJ2-5; the match to TRBD1 covers 7 bases. The CDR3 has 13 residues. Trimming removed 4 bases from V and 9 bases from J; junction bases left unmatched: 8.

This clonotype was picked up many times. The chain uses TRBV3-1 and TRBJ1-6; D not resolved. The V end was cut by 3 bases, the J end by 6 bases, with 9 bases between. The CDR3 is made up of 14 amino acids. Per germline, CDR1 LGHDT and CDR2 YNNKEL (reference sequence). The CDR3 DNA reads TGTGCCAGCAGCCACTGGGAGGGTAATTCACCCCTCCACTTT. It yields the protein CASSHWEGNSPLHF.

The chain employs TRBV7-2 and TRBJ2-6; no reliable D call. V was pared by 6 bases and J by 0 bases, with 15 bases between. The CDR3 is made up of 17 amino acids. The V gene's germline CDR1 is SGHTA and CDR2 FQGNSA. The DNA of the CDR3 is TGTGCCAGCAGGATTTACACCGGATTCTCTGGGGCCAACGTCCTGACTTTC. The encoded protein is CASRIYTGFSGANVLTF. The complete variable domain, with remaining parts taken from reference TRBV7-2 and TRBJ2-6, reads GAGVSQSPSNKVTEKGKDVELRCDPISGHTALYWYRQSLGQGLEFLIYFQGNSAPDKSGLPSDRFSAERTGGSVSTLTIQRTQQEDSAVYLCASRIYTGFSGANVLTFGAGSRLTVL.

There are many counts of this clonotype. The DNA of the CDR3 is TGTGCCAGCAGCCCAACTAGGGGGAACACCGGGGAGCTGTTTTTT. Protein sequence: CASSPTRGNTGELFF. V gene TRBV11-3 combines with J gene TRBJ2-2, with D perhaps TRBD1 or TRBD2 (5 bases each). In germline, CDR1 is SGHNT, CDR2 YENEEA. The CDR3 is 15 amino acids. Trimming stripped 5 bases from V and 1 base from J, with 11 bases between. Full variable domain (remainder filled in from reference TRBV11-3 and TRBJ2-2): EAGVVQSPRYKIIEKKQPVAFWCNPISGHNTLYWYLQNLGQGPELLIRYENEEAVDDSQLPKDRFSAERLKGVDSTLKIQPAELGDSAVYLCASSPTRGNTGELFFGEGSRLTVL.

This clonotype was recorded many times. The rearrangement joins TRBV4-1 to TRBJ2-5, with no clear D. Germline CDR1 reads MGHRA; CDR2 reads YSYEKL. V dropped 0 bases and J dropped 3 bases, with 5 bases sitting between them. This CDR3 has 13 amino acids. The CDR3 nucleotides read TGCGCCAGCAGCCAAGATACAGAAGAGACCCAGTACTTC. Its protein product is CASSQDTEETQYF.

CDR3 amino acids: CASSGTTRGTGADTQYF. In DNA, the CDR3 is TGTGCCAGCAGCGGCACCACCCGCGGGACAGGGGCAGATACGCAGTATTTT. The chain uses TRBV7-9 and TRBJ2-3, with TRBD1 matching over 10 bases. Germline trimming cut 5 bases from V and 4 bases from J; bases unmatched to any gene: 12. This CDR3 region has 17 residues. The germline CDR1 and CDR2 sequences are SEHNR and FQNEAQ (reference sequence). The full variable domain, rest sourced from reference TRBV7-9 and TRBJ2-3, is DTGVSQNPRHKITKRGQNVTFRCDPISEHNRLYWYRQTLGQGPEFLTYFQNEAQLEKSRLLSDRFSAERPKGSFSTLEIQRTEQGDSAMYLCASSGTTRGTGADTQYFGPGTRLTVL.

V usage is TRBV3-1 and J usage is TRBJ1-1, with D possibly matching TRBD1 (5 bases). Trimming removed 4 bases at V and 3 bases at J, with 9 bases between. This CDR3 has 13 amino acids. Germline V gene lookup returns CDR1 LGHDT and CDR2 YNNKEL (reference sequence). The DNA of the CDR3 is TGTGCCAGCAGCCTTGTAGGGGACACTGAAGCTTTCTTT. Translated, it gives CASSLVGDTEAFF.

This clonotype showed up many times. The CDR3 loop is CASSLHIGSGGYEQYF. For the CDR3, the DNA is TGTGCCAGCAGTTTACATATCGGGAGTGGGGGCTACGAGCAGTACTTC. The V and J genes are TRBV12-3 or TRBV12-4 and TRBJ2-7; TRBD2 is a possible D gene (6 bases). This CDR3 is built from 16 residues. Trimming took off 2 bases at V and 3 bases at J, with 17 bases between the two ends.

The V and J genes are TRBV29-1 and TRBJ2-1; no definite D call. CDR3 size: 10 residues. Germline CDR1 and CDR2: SQVTM and ANQGSEA. Deletions cut 7 bases from V and 5 bases from J, with 6 bases between. The CDR3 region is CSGRNNEQFF. CDR3 sequence (DNA): TGCAGCGGACGAAACAATGAGCAGTTCTTC.

This clonotype was seen repeatedly, ten times or more. V and J are TRBV11-2 and TRBJ2-7; 10 bases are a match to TRBD1. CDR1 and CDR2 from the germline V gene are SGHAT and FQNNGV. V lost 1 base and J lost 4; bases outside the gene matches: 4. There are 15 residues in the CDR3. The DNA for the CDR3 is TGTGCCAGCAGCTTAGCCGGGACAGGGGCTTACGAGCAGTACTTC. This translates into CASSLAGTGAYEQYF.

This clonotype was seen only a few times. This sequence joins TRBV29-1 and TRBJ2-1; D assignment may be TRBD1 or TRBD2 (6 bases each). This CDR3 is built from 15 residues. Germline loops: CDR1 SQVTM, CDR2 ANQGSEA. V lost 5 bases and J lost 8, with 22 bases in between. The CDR3 DNA follows: TGCAGCGTTCCGCGGTTGGGGGGCGGTTTCGATGAGCAGTTCTTC. Translated, it gives CSVPRLGGGFDEQFF.

This clonotype was detected only a few times. This chain's CDR3 is CASSPTVAGGNTDTQYF. CDR3 coding DNA: TGCGCCAGCAGCCCCACGGTAGCGGGAGGTAACACAGATACGCAGTATTTT. V gene TRBV4-1 combines with J gene TRBJ2-3; 10 nucleotides agree with TRBD2. Losses at the gene ends were 4 bases for V and 2 bases for J; bases not matched to a gene: 9. The CDR3 is 17 residues long. Per the germline V gene, CDR1 is MGHRA and CDR2 is YSYEKL.

This clonotype showed up many times. V is TRBV12-3 or TRBV12-4 and J is TRBJ1-5; unclear D gene. The V gene lost 5 bases and the J gene lost 1 base, with 9 bases spanning the gap. This CDR3 region has 14 residues. The CDR3 coding sequence is TGTGCCAGCAGTCCCGGGAGCAGCAATCAGCCCCAGCATTTT. Amino acid sequence: CASSPGSSNQPQHF.

The rearrangement links TRBV5-1 to TRBJ2-5; D might be TRBD1 or TRBD2, each matching 5 bases. Trimming left V 4 bases short and J 5 bases short, with 18 bases between. The CDR3 covers 15 residues. Germline CDR1 is SGHRS and CDR2 is YFSETQ. This CDR3 is CASSPAGTPDETQYF. The CDR3 DNA reads TGCGCCAGCAGCCCGGCCGGGACCCCTGACGAGACCCAGTACTTC.

The V gene is TRBV11-2, the J gene TRBJ2-1; 11 nucleotides line up with TRBD2. CDR1 and CDR2 from the germline V gene are SGHAT and FQNNGV. Germline trimming cut 4 bases from V and 6 bases from J; bases unmatched to any gene: 5. This CDR3 is 15 amino acids long. In DNA form, the CDR3 reads TGTGCCAGCAGCTCGGGACTAGCGGAACTCAATGAGCAGTTCTTC. This gives the protein CASSSGLAELNEQFF.

This clonotype occurred many times. V gene TRBV7-2 combines with J gene TRBJ1-2; D remains unclear. With 1 base removed from V and 10 bases from J, the gap between germline ends came to 13 bases. From germline, CDR1 is SGHTA and CDR2 FQGNSA. The CDR3 covers 13 residues. This CDR3 is CASSLGGKGDYTF. The CDR3 DNA sequence: TGTGCCAGCAGCTTAGGAGGGAAGGGTGACTACACCTTC.

This clonotype was counted ten times or more. The chain uses TRBV7-2 and TRBJ1-5; D gene uncertain. Germline assignment: CDR1 SGHTA and CDR2 FQGNSA. The CDR3 totals 13 residues. V shed 5 bases and J shed 7 bases, with 12 bases lying between them. The CDR3 sequence is CASSPRPAQPQHF. CDR3 nucleotides: TGTGCCAGCAGCCCACGACCCGCGCAGCCCCAGCATTTT. The complete variable domain, with remaining parts taken from reference TRBV7-2 and TRBJ1-5, reads GAGVSQSPSNKVTEKGKDVELRCDPISGHTALYWYRQSLGQGLEFLIYFQGNSAPDKSGLPSDRFSAERTGGSVSTLTIQRTQQEDSAVYLCASSPRPAQPQHFGDGTRLSIL.

In this sample, this clonotype turned up many times. V gene TRBV18 combines with J gene TRBJ2-5, with D maybe TRBD1 (6 bases). Per the germline V gene, CDR1 is KGHSH and CDR2 is LQKENI. Trimming pared 0 bases from V and 4 bases from J, leaving 9 bases between. The CDR3 consists of 14 residues. In DNA form, the CDR3 reads TGTGCCAGCTCACCACCGGGACAAGCAGAGACCCAGTACTTC. This gives the protein CASSPPGQAETQYF.

The V call is TRBV28, the J call TRBJ2-3, with a weak D call TRBD1 (5 bases). The length of the CDR3 is 16 residues. CDR1 MDHEN and CDR2 SYDVKM come from the germline V gene. Trimming cost V 6 bases and J 1 base, with 17 bases left between them. CDR3 sequence: CASSTKDIPRTDTQYF. The CDR3, as DNA: TGTGCCAGCAGCACCAAGGACATTCCTCGCACAGATACGCAGTATTTT.

The table lists this clonotype with a count of one. This chain connects TRBV19 to TRBJ2-7, with D possibly TRBD2 on 6 matching bases. The CDR3 runs 14 residues. Germline lookup yields CDR1 LNHDA and CDR2 SQIVND (reference sequence). The germline V and J ends were trimmed by 8 bases and 2 bases, with 16 bases remaining between them. In nucleotides, the CDR3 is TGTGCCAGTGCCTGGAGGGAATTCCCCTACGAGCAGTACTTC. Its translation is CASAWREFPYEQYF. Using reference TRBV19 and TRBJ2-7 for the parts outside the CDR3, the full variable domain is DGGITQSPKYLFRKEGQNVTLSCEQNLNHDAMYWYRQDPGQGLRLIYYSQIVNDFQKGDIAEGYSVSREKKESFPLTVTSAQKNPTAFYLCASAWREFPYEQYFGPGTRLTVT.

This clonotype was seen at least ten times. The CDR3 loop reads CASSLGQGATEAFF. Here the CDR3 DNA reads TGTGCCAGCAGTTTAGGGCAGGGGGCCACTGAAGCTTTCTTT. This chain uses TRBV12-3 or TRBV12-4 with TRBJ1-1, with 8 nucleotides matching TRBD1. The CDR3 is 14 amino acids. Trimming at V came to 1 base and at J to 4 bases, leaving 2 bases not matched to a gene.

The table lists this clonotype with many counts. This chain joins TRBV18 and TRBJ2-7; D is uncertain. Trimming cost V 6 bases and J 0 bases, with 9 bases left between them. The germline CDR1 and CDR2 sequences are KGHSH and LQKENI. The CDR3 is made up of 13 amino acids. This chain's CDR3 is CASSRVSSYEQYF. CDR3 nucleotides: TGTGCCAGCTCCCGGGTTAGCTCCTACGAGCAGTACTTC. Together with reference TRBV18 and TRBJ2-7, the CDR3 gives the full variable domain: NAGVMQNPRHLVRRRGQEARLRCSPMKGHSHVYWYRQLPEEGLKFMVYLQKENIIDESGMPKERFSAEFPKEGPSILRIQQVVRGDSAAYFCASSRVSSYEQYFGPGTRLTVT.